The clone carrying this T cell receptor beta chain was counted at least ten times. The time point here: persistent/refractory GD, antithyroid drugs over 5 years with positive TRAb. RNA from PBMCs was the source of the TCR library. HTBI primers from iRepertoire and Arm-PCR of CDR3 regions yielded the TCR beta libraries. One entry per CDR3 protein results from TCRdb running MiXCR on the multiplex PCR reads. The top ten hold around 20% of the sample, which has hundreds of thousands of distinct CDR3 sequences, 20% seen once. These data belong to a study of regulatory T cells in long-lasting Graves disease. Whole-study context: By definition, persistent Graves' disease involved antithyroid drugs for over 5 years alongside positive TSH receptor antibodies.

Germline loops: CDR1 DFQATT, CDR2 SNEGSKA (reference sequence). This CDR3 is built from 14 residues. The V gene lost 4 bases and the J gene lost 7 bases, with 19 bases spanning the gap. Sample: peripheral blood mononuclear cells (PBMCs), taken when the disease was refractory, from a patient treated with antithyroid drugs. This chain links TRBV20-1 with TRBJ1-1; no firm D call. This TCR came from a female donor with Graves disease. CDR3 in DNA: TGCAGTGCTAAATCCCCCGCCCCGCAGGTTGAAGCTTTCTTT. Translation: CSAKSPAPQVEAFF.